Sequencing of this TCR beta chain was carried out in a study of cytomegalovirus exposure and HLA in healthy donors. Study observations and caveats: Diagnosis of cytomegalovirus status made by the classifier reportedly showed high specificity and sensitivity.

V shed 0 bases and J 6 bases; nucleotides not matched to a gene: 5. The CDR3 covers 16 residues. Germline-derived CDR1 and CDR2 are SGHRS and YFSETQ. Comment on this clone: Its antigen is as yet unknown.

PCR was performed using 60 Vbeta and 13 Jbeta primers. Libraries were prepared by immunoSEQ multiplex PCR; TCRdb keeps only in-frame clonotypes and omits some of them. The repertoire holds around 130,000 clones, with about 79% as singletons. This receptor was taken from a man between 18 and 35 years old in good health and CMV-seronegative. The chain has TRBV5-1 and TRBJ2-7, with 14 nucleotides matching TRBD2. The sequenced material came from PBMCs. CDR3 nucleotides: TGCGCCAGCAGCTTGGCCGGACTAGCGGGAGGTTCCGAGCAGTACTTC. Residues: CASSLAGLAGGSEQYF.